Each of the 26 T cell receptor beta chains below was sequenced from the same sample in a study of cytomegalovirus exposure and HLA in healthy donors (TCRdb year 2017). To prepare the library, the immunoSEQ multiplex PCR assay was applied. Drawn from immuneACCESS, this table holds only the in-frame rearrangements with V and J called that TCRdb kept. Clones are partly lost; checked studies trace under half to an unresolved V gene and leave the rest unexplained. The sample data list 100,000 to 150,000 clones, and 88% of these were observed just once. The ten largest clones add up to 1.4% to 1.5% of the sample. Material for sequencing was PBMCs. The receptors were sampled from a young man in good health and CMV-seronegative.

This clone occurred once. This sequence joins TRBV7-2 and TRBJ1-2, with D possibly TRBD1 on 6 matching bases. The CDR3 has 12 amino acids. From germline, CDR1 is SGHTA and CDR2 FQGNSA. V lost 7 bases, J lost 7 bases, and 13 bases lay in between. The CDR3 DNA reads TGTGCCAGCACCGAAGGGGGAACTGGCTACACCTTC. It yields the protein CASTEGGTGYTF.

CDR3 nucleotides: TGTGCCGTCGGTCCGACTAGCGGCACAGATACGCAGTATTTT. Residues: CAVGPTSGTDTQYF. The chain uses TRBV7-6 and TRBJ2-3; 8 bases agree with TRBD2. CDR1 and CDR2 (germline): SGHVS, FNYEAQ. This CDR3 spans 14 amino acids. V was pared by 11 bases and J by 1 base, with 8 bases of the junction left unmatched.

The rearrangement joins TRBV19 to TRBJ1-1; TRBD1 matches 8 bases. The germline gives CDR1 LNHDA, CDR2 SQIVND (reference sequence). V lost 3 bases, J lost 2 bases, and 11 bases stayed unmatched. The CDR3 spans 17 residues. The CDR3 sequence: CASSILGTGGGNTEAFF. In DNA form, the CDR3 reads TGTGCCAGTAGTATTCTGGGGACAGGTGGGGGAAACACTGAAGCTTTCTTT. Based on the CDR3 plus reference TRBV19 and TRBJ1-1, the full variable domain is DGGITQSPKYLFRKEGQNVTLSCEQNLNHDAMYWYRQDPGQGLRLIYYSQIVNDFQKGDIAEGYSVSREKKESFPLTVTSAQKNPTAFYLCASSILGTGGGNTEAFFGQGTRLTVV.

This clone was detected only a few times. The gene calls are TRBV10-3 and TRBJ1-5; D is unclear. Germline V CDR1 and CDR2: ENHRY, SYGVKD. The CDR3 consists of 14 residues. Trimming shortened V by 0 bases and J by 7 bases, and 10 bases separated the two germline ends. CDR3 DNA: TGTGCCATCAGTGAGTCGATTTCCGAGCAGCCCCAGCATTTT. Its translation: CAISESISEQPQHF.

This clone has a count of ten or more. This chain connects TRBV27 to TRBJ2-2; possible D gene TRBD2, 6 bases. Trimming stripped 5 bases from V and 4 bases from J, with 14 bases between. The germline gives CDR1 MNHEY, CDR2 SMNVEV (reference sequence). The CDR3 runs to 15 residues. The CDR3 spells CASSHQTSVTGELFF. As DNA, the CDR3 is TGTGCCAGCAGTCACCAGACTAGTGTCACCGGGGAGCTGTTTTTT.

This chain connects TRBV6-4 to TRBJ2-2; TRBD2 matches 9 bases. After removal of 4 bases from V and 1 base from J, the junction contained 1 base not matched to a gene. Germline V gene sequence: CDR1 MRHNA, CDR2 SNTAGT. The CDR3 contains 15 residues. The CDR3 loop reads CASSGTSENTGELFF. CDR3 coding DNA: TGTGCCAGCAGTGGGACTAGCGAGAACACCGGGGAGCTGTTTTTT.

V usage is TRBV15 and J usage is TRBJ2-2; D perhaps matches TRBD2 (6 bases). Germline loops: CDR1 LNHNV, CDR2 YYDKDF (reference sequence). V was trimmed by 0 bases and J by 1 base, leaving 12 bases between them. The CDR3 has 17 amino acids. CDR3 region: CATSREGTSQNTGELFF. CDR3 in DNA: TGTGCCACCAGCAGAGAAGGGACTTCGCAGAACACCGGGGAGCTGTTTTTT.

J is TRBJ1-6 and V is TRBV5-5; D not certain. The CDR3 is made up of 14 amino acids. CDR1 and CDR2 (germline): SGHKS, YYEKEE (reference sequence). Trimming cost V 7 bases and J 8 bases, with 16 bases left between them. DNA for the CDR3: TGTGCCAGCGGGCCAGGACGGGATTATTCACCCCTCCACTTT. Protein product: CASGPGRDYSPLHF.

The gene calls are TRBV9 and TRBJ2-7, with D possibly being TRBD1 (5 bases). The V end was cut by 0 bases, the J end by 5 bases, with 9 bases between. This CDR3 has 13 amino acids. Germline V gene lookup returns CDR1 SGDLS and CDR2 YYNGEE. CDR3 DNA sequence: TGTGCCAGCAGCGTAGAGGGGATCGACGAGCAGTACTTC. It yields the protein CASSVEGIDEQYF.

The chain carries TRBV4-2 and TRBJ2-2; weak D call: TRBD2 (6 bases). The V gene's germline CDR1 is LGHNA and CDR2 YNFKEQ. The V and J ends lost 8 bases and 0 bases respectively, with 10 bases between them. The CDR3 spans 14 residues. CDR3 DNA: TGTGCCAGCTCGGCGGGATCGAACACCGGGGAGCTGTTTTTT. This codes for CASSAGSNTGELFF.

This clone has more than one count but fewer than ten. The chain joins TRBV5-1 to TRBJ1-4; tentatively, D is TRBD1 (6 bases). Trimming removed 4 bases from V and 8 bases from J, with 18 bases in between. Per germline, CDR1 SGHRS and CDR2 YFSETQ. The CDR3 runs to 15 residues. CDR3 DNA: TGCGCCAGCAGCCCCAACGCGGGGGCGCGGGAAAAACTGTTTTTT. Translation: CASSPNAGAREKLFF.

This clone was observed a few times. The CDR3 nucleotides read TGTGCCAGCAGCCTCCGGGGTGACCCAGGAACTGACGAGCAGTACTTC. The encoded protein is CASSLRGDPGTDEQYF. This chain uses TRBV7-3 with TRBJ2-7; maybe TRBD2 (5 bases). Trimming removed 5 bases at V and 5 bases at J, with 22 bases between. The CDR3 is 16 residues long. CDR1 and CDR2 (germline): SGHTA, FQGTGA. Filled out from reference TRBV7-3 and TRBJ2-7, the complete variable domain reads GAGVSQTPSNKVTEKGKYVELRCDPISGHTALYWYRQSLGQGPEFLIYFQGTGAADDSGLPNDRFFAVRPEGSVSTLKIQRTERGDSAVYLCASSLRGDPGTDEQYFGPGTRLTVT.

This CDR3 reads CASSEAFPGTEAFF. CDR3 nucleotide sequence: TGTGCCAGCAGTGAAGCATTCCCGGGCACTGAAGCTTTCTTT. The chain employs TRBV2 and TRBJ1-1; D unresolved. Germline CDR1 reads SNHLY; CDR2 reads FYNNEI. The CDR3 extends over 14 amino acids. V was shortened by 0 bases and J by 4 bases, with 9 bases between the two germline ends. Variable domain in full (rest from reference TRBV2 and TRBJ1-1): EPEVTQTPSHQVTQMGQEVILRCVPISNHLYFYWYRQILGQKVEFLVSFYNNEISEKSEIFDDQFSVERPDGSNFTLKIRSTKLEDSAMYFCASSEAFPGTEAFFGQGTRLTVV.

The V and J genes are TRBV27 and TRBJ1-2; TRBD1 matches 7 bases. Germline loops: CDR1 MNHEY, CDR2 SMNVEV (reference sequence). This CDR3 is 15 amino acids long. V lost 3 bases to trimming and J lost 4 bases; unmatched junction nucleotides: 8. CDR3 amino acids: CASSFGKGASYGYTF. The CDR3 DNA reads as TGTGCCAGCAGTTTTGGTAAGGGGGCGAGCTATGGCTACACCTTC.

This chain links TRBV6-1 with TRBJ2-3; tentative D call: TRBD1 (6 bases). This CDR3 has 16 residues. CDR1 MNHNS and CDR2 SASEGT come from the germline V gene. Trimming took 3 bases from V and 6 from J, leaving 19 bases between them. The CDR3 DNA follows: TGTGCCAGCAGTGAGAGGGTGGGGGCCCAACGGGATACGCAGTATTTT. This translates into CASSERVGAQRDTQYF.

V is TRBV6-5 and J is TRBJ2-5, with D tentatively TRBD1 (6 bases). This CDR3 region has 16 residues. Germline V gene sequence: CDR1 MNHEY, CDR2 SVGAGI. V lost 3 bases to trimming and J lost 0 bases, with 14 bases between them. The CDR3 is CASSYRDTRYQETQYF. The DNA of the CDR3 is TGTGCCAGCAGTTATAGGGACACGAGGTACCAAGAGACCCAGTACTTC.

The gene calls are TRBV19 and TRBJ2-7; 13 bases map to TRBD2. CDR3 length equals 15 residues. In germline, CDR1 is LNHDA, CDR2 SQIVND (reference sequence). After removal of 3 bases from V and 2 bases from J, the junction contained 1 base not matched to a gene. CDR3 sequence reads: CASSIGTSGTYEQYF. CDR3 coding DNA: TGTGCCAGTAGTATTGGGACTAGCGGGACCTACGAGCAGTACTTC. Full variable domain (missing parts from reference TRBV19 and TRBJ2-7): DGGITQSPKYLFRKEGQNVTLSCEQNLNHDAMYWYRQDPGQGLRLIYYSQIVNDFQKGDIAEGYSVSREKKESFPLTVTSAQKNPTAFYLCASSIGTSGTYEQYFGPGTRLTVT.

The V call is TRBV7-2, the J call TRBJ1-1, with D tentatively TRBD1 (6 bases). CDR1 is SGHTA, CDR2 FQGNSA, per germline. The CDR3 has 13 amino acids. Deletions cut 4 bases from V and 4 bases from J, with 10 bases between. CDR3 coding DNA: TGTGCCAGCAGCTCCCGGACAGTCACTGAAGCTTTCTTT. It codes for CASSSRTVTEAFF.

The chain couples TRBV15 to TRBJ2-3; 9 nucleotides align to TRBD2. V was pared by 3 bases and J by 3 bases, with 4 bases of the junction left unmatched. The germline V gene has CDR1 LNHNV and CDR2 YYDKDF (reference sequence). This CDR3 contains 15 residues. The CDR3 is CATSSVSGGTDTQYF. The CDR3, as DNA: TGTGCCACCAGCAGCGTTAGCGGGGGAACAGATACGCAGTATTTT.

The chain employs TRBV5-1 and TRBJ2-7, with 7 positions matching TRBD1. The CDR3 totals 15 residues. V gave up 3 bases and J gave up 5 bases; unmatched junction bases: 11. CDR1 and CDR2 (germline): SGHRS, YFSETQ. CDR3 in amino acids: CASSSTDREFNEQYF. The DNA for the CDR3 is TGCGCCAGCAGCTCGACAGACAGGGAGTTCAACGAGCAGTACTTC.

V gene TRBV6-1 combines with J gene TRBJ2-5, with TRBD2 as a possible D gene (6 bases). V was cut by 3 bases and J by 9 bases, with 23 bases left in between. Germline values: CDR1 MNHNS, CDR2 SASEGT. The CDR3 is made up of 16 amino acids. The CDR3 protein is CASSDEPPSVLGAQYF. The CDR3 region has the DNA TGTGCCAGCAGTGACGAGCCCCCTAGCGTCCTGGGGGCCCAGTACTTC.

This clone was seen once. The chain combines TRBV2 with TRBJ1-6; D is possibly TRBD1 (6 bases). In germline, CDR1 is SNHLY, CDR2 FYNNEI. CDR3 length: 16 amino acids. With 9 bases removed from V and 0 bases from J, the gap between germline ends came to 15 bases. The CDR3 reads CARRTAGGSYNSPLHF. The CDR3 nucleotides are TGTGCCAGGCGGACAGCGGGAGGCTCCTATAATTCACCCCTCCACTTT.

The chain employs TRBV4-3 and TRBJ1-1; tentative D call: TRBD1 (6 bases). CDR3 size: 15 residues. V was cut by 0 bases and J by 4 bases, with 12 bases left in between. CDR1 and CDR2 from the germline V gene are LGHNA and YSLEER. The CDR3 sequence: CASSQDIGGGTEAFF. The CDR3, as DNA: TGCGCCAGCAGCCAAGATATAGGGGGGGGCACTGAAGCTTTCTTT.

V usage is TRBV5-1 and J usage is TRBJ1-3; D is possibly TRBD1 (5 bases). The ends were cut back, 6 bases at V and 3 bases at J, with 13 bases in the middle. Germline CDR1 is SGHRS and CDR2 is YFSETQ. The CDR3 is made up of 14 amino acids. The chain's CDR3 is CASTPGQGGNTIYF. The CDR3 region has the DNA TGCGCCAGCACCCCCGGGCAGGGTGGAAACACCATATATTTT.

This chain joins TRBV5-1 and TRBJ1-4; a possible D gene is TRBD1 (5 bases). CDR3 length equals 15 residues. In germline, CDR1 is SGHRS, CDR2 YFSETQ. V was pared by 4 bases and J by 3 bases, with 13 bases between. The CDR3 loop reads CASSPGTGANEKLFF. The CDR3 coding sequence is TGCGCCAGCAGCCCGGGCACAGGCGCTAATGAAAAACTGTTTTTT. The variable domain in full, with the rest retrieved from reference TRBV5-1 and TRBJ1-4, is KAGVTQTPRYLIKTRGQQVTLSCSPISGHRSVSWYQQTPGQGLQFLFEYFSETQRNKGNFPGRFSGRQFSNSRSEMNVSTLELGDSALYLCASSPGTGANEKLFFGSGTQLSVL.

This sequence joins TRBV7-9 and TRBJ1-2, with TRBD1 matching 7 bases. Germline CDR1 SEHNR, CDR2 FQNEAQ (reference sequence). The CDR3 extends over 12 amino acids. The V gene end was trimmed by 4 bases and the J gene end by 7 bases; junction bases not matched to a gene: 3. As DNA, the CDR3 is TGTGCCAGCAGCTCGACAGGGACTGGCTACACCTTC. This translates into CASSSTGTGYTF.